The 10 T cell receptor beta chains given below trace back to one sample, sequenced in a study of beta chain features in type 1 diabetes. Study outcomes and limitations: Across all four CD4+ subsets, people with type 1 diabetes showed modestly shorter TCRB CDR3s.

These TCRs are of unknown antigen specificity. All of the isolated RNA was reverse transcribed, so expressed TCRB transcripts were sequenced. The data were produced by immunoSEQ multiplex PCR, yet TCRdb's version contains in-frame clones alone and is incomplete. The data show about 150,000 clones, with about 13% seen just once and 1.3% held by the top ten. The specimen sequenced was central memory CD4+ T cells from blood. All receptors derive from a man between 18 and 29 years old with type 1 diabetes.

The chain is built from TRBV7-9 and TRBJ1-2; no reliable D call. The CDR3 runs 14 residues. Trimming stripped 0 bases from V and 6 bases from J, with 11 bases between. Germline values: CDR1 SEHNR, CDR2 FQNEAQ (reference sequence). DNA for the CDR3: TGTGCCAGCAGCTTAGCGCACGTAGGCCATGGCTACACCTTC. The encoded protein is CASSLAHVGHGYTF.

This clone was seen a few times. The chain combines TRBV10-3 with TRBJ2-1; 9 bases agree with TRBD2. The CDR3 length is 15 residues. Trimming took 7 bases from V and 4 from J; bases not matched to a gene: 8. Germline lookup yields CDR1 ENHRY and CDR2 SYGVKD. DNA for the CDR3: TGTGCCATCAAATCTAGCGGGGATCTATACAATGAGCAGTTCTTC. The encoded protein is CAIKSSGDLYNEQFF.

This clone has a count of ten or more. V and J are TRBV28 and TRBJ1-1, with D tentatively TRBD1 (6 bases). CDR3 length equals 15 residues. CDR1 is MDHEN and CDR2 is SYDVKM in the germline V gene. V was trimmed by 6 bases and J by 3 bases, leaving 17 bases between them. In DNA, the CDR3 is TGTGCCAGCAGCCCTACAGGGCGGGGGGACACTGAAGCTTTCTTT. Translated: CASSPTGRGDTEAFF.

The chain recombines TRBV30 with TRBJ2-5; 8 bases line up with TRBD2. CDR1 and CDR2 (germline): GTSNPN, SVGIG (reference sequence). The V and J ends lost 4 bases and 5 bases, in that order; junction bases with no gene match: 12. The CDR3 has 15 amino acids. This chain's CDR3 is CAWNPGGGWMETQYF. The CDR3 DNA sequence: TGTGCCTGGAACCCCGGCGGGGGGTGGATGGAGACCCAGTACTTC.

This clone has more than one count but fewer than ten. V is TRBV4-1 and J is TRBJ2-7; possibly TRBD1 for D (7 bases). The CDR3 has 15 residues. Looked up from germline, CDR1 is MGHRA and CDR2 is YSYEKL. V dropped 0 bases and J dropped 3 bases, with 12 bases sitting between them. CDR3 nucleotides: TGCGCCAGCAGCCAAGAAGGAGGGGGCCACTACGAGCAGTACTTC. It specifies CASSQEGGGHYEQYF.

This clone occurred a few times. The chain couples TRBV27 to TRBJ1-1; maybe TRBD1 (5 bases). Per the germline V gene, CDR1 is MNHEY and CDR2 is SMNVEV (reference sequence). The CDR3 loop spans 15 amino acids. The V end was cut by 5 bases, the J end by 3 bases, with 16 bases between. The CDR3 reads CASSPLRQGDTEAFF. The DNA of the CDR3 is TGTGCCAGCAGTCCCTTACGTCAAGGGGACACTGAAGCTTTCTTT.

This clone was seen a handful of times. This chain connects TRBV30 to TRBJ2-5; D unclear. Looked up from germline, CDR1 is GTSNPN and CDR2 is SVGIG (reference sequence). The CDR3 covers 13 residues. Trimming took 4 bases from V and 5 from J, leaving 14 bases between them. CDR3 DNA sequence: TGTGCCTGGAACCGACTGAGACGGGAGACCCAGTACTTC. Its protein is CAWNRLRRETQYF.

In this sample, this clone turned up a few times. The chain carries TRBV7-3 and TRBJ2-1; the match to TRBD2 covers 12 bases. Per the germline V gene, CDR1 is SGHTA and CDR2 is FQGTGA. The CDR3 has 16 amino acids. Trimming cost V 5 bases and J 4 bases; bases outside gene matches: 6. The CDR3 loop reads CASSLQGTSGYNEQFF. The CDR3 bases are TGTGCCAGCAGCCTTCAGGGGACTAGCGGGTACAATGAGCAGTTCTTC.

The chain links TRBV28 to TRBJ2-3; the D is unclear. The V end was cut by 8 bases, the J end by 2 bases, with 11 bases between. The CDR3 is made up of 13 amino acids. Germline lookup yields CDR1 MDHEN and CDR2 SYDVKM. CDR3 sequence (DNA): TGTGCCAGCCAGCGAGGTTTCACAGATACGCAGTATTTT. Its translation is CASQRGFTDTQYF.

CDR3 in DNA: TGTGCCAGCTCACCACCGGGACTAGTACGAGATACGCAGTATTTT. Its protein product is CASSPPGLVRDTQYF. The chain links TRBV18 to TRBJ2-3, with 8 nucleotides matching TRBD2. CDR1 is KGHSH and CDR2 is LQKENI in the germline V gene. The CDR3 length is 15 residues. With 0 bases clipped from V and 5 bases from J, the junction kept 4 bases outside the gene matches.